The source of this T cell receptor (beta chain) is a study of monozygotic twins with inflammatory bowel disease (dated 2019 in TCRdb). Some background on the complete study: The full study comprised some 30 monozygotic twin pairs: nine German pairs (four IBD-concordant, five IBD-discordant) and 19 IBD-discordant Danish pairs. The search for disease-associated traits relied mainly on comparing, within discordant pairs, IBD patients with their genetically identical healthy co-twins. Each individual had, on average, about 151 000 unique TCRalpha sequences and 181 000 unique TCRbeta sequences available for analysis.

Reading from cysteine to phenylalanine, the CDR3 counts 13 amino acids. This entry has no DNA. CDR1 and CDR2 were assigned from the germline V gene as SGHRS and YFSETQ. The receptor library was made with 5' RACE. The input for every TCR library was roughly 3,300 ng of total RNA. For each sample, cDNA was synthesized in eight separate reactions using SMARTScribe reverse transcriptase. During cDNA synthesis, template switching introduced unique molecular identifiers that contained a 6-nucleotide sample barcode. TCRalpha and TCRbeta cDNA was amplified in two nested PCRs of roughly 16 and 10 cycles, and bead purification was carried out after each PCR. Before amplification, the cDNA was treated with uracil DNA-glycosylase and purified using the QIAquick PCR purification kit. The second PCR added Illumina TruSeq-compatible adapters along with sample-specific barcodes. Library quality and concentration were assessed using TapeStation and Qubit, and about 5 ng of each library was pooled. Pooled libraries were sequenced on an Illumina HiSeq2500 single-index Rapid Run with 2 x 100 bp reads and custom sequencing primers. Processing in the source paper ran as follows. PCR and sequencing errors were corrected by UMI-based consensus assembly using MiGEC version 1.2.6. V(D)J alignment, clonotype assembly and CDR3 extraction were performed with MiXCR version 2.1.1. To normalise gene usage, clonotype sharing and MAIT/NKT TCR abundance, the top 1000, 10 000 and 20 000 clonotypes in each sample were analysed. After downsampling to 27 000 UMIs, diversity was calculated as the inverse Simpson index using the vegan R package. Paired Mann-Whitney U tests on discordant twin pairs were used, with Benjamini-Hochberg multiple-testing correction. Each entry corresponds to one CDR3 protein sequence from reads that TCRdb reprocessed, and DNA is not given. These V and J calls derive from TCRdb rather than the authors' analysis. The table for this sample lists hundreds of thousands of distinct CDR3 sequences. The ten largest clones represent around 2.4% of the sample.

General study outcomes and caveats: Because patients were on differing immunosuppressive treatments, the repertoires may have picked up extra background noise and inter-individual variability. Compared with healthy twins, IBD patients had fewer clonotypes in common with other individuals, a difference most pronounced in patients showing signs of disease activity. Concordant and discordant twins showed no difference in repertoire similarity, possibly because of limited statistical power. IBD patients had lower TCRbeta repertoire diversity, measured by the inverse Simpson index, than their healthy co-twins. Different T cell subtypes could not be distinguished in the analysis. The results gave no support for a single strong signal or clonotype linked to IBD.

Comment on this clonotype: It lacks a known antigen.

An approximately 2.5 ml peripheral blood sample was drawn into PAXgene tubes per donor and stored at -80°C. Without T cell sorting, total RNA was isolated from whole blood using the PAXgene blood miRNA kit on an automated QIAcube. Peripheral blood from monozygotic twin pairs who were concordant or discordant for inflammatory bowel disease underwent deep TCRalpha and TCRbeta repertoire profiling using unique molecular barcoding. For every twin pair, smoking habits were documented, and each individual was categorised as a current, former or never smoker. Here the chain combines TRBV5-1 and TRBJ2-2; with no DNA, the TCRdb D assignment of TRBD2 cannot be verified. The source is a human donor with ulcerative colitis or Crohn's disease, or a healthy co-twin of an affected twin (not recorded which). Sequencing was performed on blood. The CDR3 region reads CASSLEEGGELFF.